The 15 T cell receptor beta chains reported below all come from one sample, sequenced in a study of CD8 T cells in Susac syndrome (dated by TCRdb to the late 2010s). Library preparation was by the immunoSEQ multiplex PCR assay. RNA was extracted with the RNeasy kit and about 0.5 to 1 ug was reverse transcribed using random hexamers. The public reads were reprocessed in TCRdb via fastp at Q25 and MiXCR, keeping in-frame beta chains. Identical CDR3 proteins give one entry, which carries the most common genes and DNA. This sample lists around 130,000 distinct CDR3 sequences; 85% to 95% were detected once. In total, the top ten clones hold 0.28% of the sample. The sequenced sample was CD8+ T cells from PBMCs. The receptors here all came from a human donor with Susac syndrome.

CDR3 sequence reads: CASSRTGFEAFF. CDR3 bases: TGTGCCAGCAGCCGAACAGGGTTCGAAGCTTTCTTT. The V call is TRBV27, the J call TRBJ1-1; a weak D match, TRBD1 (6 bases). Germline V gives CDR1 MNHEY, CDR2 SMNVEV (reference sequence). Trimming removed 6 bases at V and 8 bases at J, with 13 bases between. The CDR3 runs 12 residues.

In DNA form, the CDR3 reads TGTGCCACCAGCATTGGGAGTCACGGAGGTGCAGATACGCAGTATTTT. Its protein product is CATSIGSHGGADTQYF. The gene calls are TRBV15 and TRBJ2-3; perhaps TRBD2 as D (5 bases). The CDR3 totals 16 residues. With 4 bases removed from V and 4 bases from J, the gap between germline ends came to 18 bases. Germline values: CDR1 LNHNV, CDR2 YYDKDF (reference sequence).

The chain couples TRBV14 to TRBJ2-2; maybe TRBD2 (6 bases). The germline gives CDR1 SGHDN, CDR2 FVKESK. This CDR3 is 16 amino acids long. The ends were cut back, 6 bases at V and 4 bases at J, with 18 bases in the middle. The CDR3 region has the DNA TGTGCCAGCAGACGCGGGGAGTACCAGCCCACCGGGGAGCTGTTTTTT. This sequence encodes CASRRGEYQPTGELFF.

The chain links TRBV19 to TRBJ2-1; unclear D gene. The CDR3 is 14 amino acids. V lost 6 bases and J lost 8, with 17 bases in between. The V gene's germline CDR1 is LNHDA and CDR2 SQIVND (reference sequence). The CDR3 DNA reads TGTGCCAGTAGCTTCCTAGTATTCGAGGATGAGCAGTTCTTC. Protein: CASSFLVFEDEQFF.

The rearrangement joins TRBV4-1 to TRBJ2-2; tentative D call: TRBD2 (6 bases). V lost 4 bases, J lost 5 bases, and 11 bases lay in between. Germline CDR1 reads MGHRA; CDR2 reads YSYEKL. CDR3 length: 14 residues. CDR3 DNA sequence: TGCGCCAGCAGCCTTTTGGGGGGTACCGGGGAGCTGTTTTTT. The encoded protein is CASSLLGGTGELFF.

This CDR3 is CASSQDETDNTGELFF. The CDR3 nucleotides read TGCGCCAGCAGCCAAGACGAGACAGATAACACCGGGGAGCTGTTTTTT. The rearrangement links TRBV4-3 to TRBJ2-2, with D possibly matching TRBD1 (5 bases). Trimming removed 0 bases at V and 2 bases at J, with 10 bases between. The CDR3 spans 16 residues. Germline CDR1 LGHNA, CDR2 YSLEER.

This chain links TRBV4-1 with TRBJ1-5; no firm D call. CDR1 and CDR2 from the germline V gene are MGHRA and YSYEKL. V was shortened by 5 bases and J by 4 bases, with 15 bases between the two germline ends. The CDR3 is made up of 15 amino acids. The CDR3 is CASSVRTLGNQPQHF. The CDR3 DNA follows: TGCGCCAGCAGCGTACGGACCCTAGGGAATCAGCCCCAGCATTTT.

This CDR3 reads CASSSPRTGAPYEQYF. The CDR3, as DNA: TGTGCCAGCAGTTCCCCCAGGACAGGGGCCCCCTACGAGCAGTACTTC. The chain joins TRBV12-3 or TRBV12-4 to TRBJ2-7, with 9 nucleotides matching TRBD1. There are 16 residues in the CDR3. With V trimmed by 4 bases and J by 2 bases, 9 bases remained unmatched.

The chain carries TRBV24-1 and TRBJ2-3; tentatively, D is TRBD2 (5 bases). The CDR3 is 15 amino acids. Per the germline V gene, CDR1 is KGHDR and CDR2 is SFDVKD. V was clipped by 4 bases and J by 4 bases, with 14 bases between them. The CDR3: CATSEGRGAADTQYF. The CDR3 bases are TGTGCCACCAGTGAAGGACGAGGAGCGGCAGATACGCAGTATTTT.

The chain employs TRBV10-3 and TRBJ2-1; D possibly corresponds to TRBD2 (6 bases). Germline V gene sequence: CDR1 ENHRY, CDR2 SYGVKD. Trimming took off 5 bases at V and 12 bases at J, with 11 bases between the two ends. CDR3 size: 11 residues. CDR3 coding DNA: TGTGCCATCAGTCCTAGCGTGGGGCAGTTCTTC. Translated: CAISPSVGQFF.

The chain combines TRBV9 with TRBJ1-1; D perhaps matches TRBD1 (5 bases). The CDR3 is 14 amino acids. Trimming pared 0 bases from V and 0 bases from J, leaving 6 bases between. From germline, CDR1 is SGDLS and CDR2 YYNGEE. Written as DNA, the CDR3 is TGTGCCAGCAGCGTAGGAGGGGTGAACACTGAAGCTTTCTTT. As protein: CASSVGGVNTEAFF.

J is TRBJ2-3 and V is TRBV9, with 8 positions matching TRBD1. Trimming cost V 0 bases and J 3 bases; bases outside gene matches: 3. From germline, CDR1 is SGDLS and CDR2 YYNGEE. This CDR3 spans 15 amino acids. This chain's CDR3 is CASSVEDRATDTQYF. The DNA for the CDR3 is TGTGCCAGCAGCGTAGAGGACAGGGCAACAGATACGCAGTATTTT. The full variable domain, in which reference TRBV9 and TRBJ2-3 provide the parts outside the CDR3, is DSGVTQTPKHLITATGQRVTLRCSPRSGDLSVYWYQQSLDQGLQFLIQYYNGEERAKGNILERFSAQQFPDLHSELNLSSLELGDSALYFCASSVEDRATDTQYFGPGTRLTVL.

V gene TRBV25-1 combines with J gene TRBJ2-2; weak D call: TRBD2 (5 bases). The length of the CDR3 is 15 residues. The V and J ends lost 1 base and 6 bases respectively, with 12 bases between them. The germline CDR1 and CDR2 sequences are MGHDK and SYGVNS. The CDR3 here is CASSESARRSGELFF. CDR3 DNA: TGTGCCAGCAGTGAATCGGCAAGGAGGTCCGGGGAGCTGTTTTTT.

The chain recombines TRBV5-1 with TRBJ2-2; D remains ambiguous. Trimming took off 0 bases at V and 1 base at J, with 10 bases between the two ends. This CDR3 region has 16 residues. The germline V gene encodes CDR1 SGHRS and CDR2 YFSETQ. The CDR3 sequence is CASSLEVPGNTGELFF. CDR3 bases: TGCGCCAGCAGCTTGGAAGTCCCCGGGAACACCGGGGAGCTGTTTTTT. Variable domain in full (rest from reference TRBV5-1 and TRBJ2-2): KAGVTQTPRYLIKTRGQQVTLSCSPISGHRSVSWYQQTPGQGLQFLFEYFSETQRNKGNFPGRFSGRQFSNSRSEMNVSTLELGDSALYLCASSLEVPGNTGELFFGEGSRLTVL.

The chain joins TRBV19 to TRBJ1-6; the match to TRBD1 covers 7 bases. Losses at the gene ends were 4 bases for V and 6 bases for J; bases not matched to a gene: 0. The CDR3 sequence is 13 residues long. Germline CDR1 is LNHDA and CDR2 is SQIVND (reference sequence). In nucleotides, the CDR3 is TGTGCCAGTAGTACAGGGGGTAATTCACCCCTCCACTTT. Its translation: CASSTGGNSPLHF. The full variable domain, its missing parts supplied by reference TRBV19 and TRBJ1-6, is DGGITQSPKYLFRKEGQNVTLSCEQNLNHDAMYWYRQDPGQGLRLIYYSQIVNDFQKGDIAEGYSVSREKKESFPLTVTSAQKNPTAFYLCASSTGGNSPLHFGNGTRLTVT.